Given below is one TCR beta chain in context. No cognate antigen has been identified for it. Base qualities were left out, and no much larger clone turns up one base away. In total, 630 or so healthy bone marrow donors made up the cohort. Cohort members were all nominally healthy when sampled, although unrecorded immune exposures were likely present. The donor tested CMV seronegative and was one of the 352 seronegative cohort members. A peripheral blood sample was provided by each donor, and peripheral blood mononuclear cells were used for TCR beta sequencing. The Qiagen DNeasy Blood Extraction Kit was used to extract genomic DNA from the blood cell samples. The method behind the library was the immunoSEQ multiplex PCR assay. A mixture of 60 forward primers for TCR Vbeta segments and 13 reverse primers for TCR Jbeta segments was used in the multiplex PCR. A multiplex PCR assay on genomic DNA amplified the CDR3 region of rearranged TCR beta genes. On the Illumina HiSeq System, the amplified TCR beta libraries were sequenced as 87-base-pair reads. In the source study's methods: In a later analysis, roughly 80 million unique TCR beta chains were counted across the roughly 670 repertoires, and approximately 11 million of these chains were shared by at least two donors. To remove PCR and sequencing errors, raw reads were error-corrected and collapsed into unique sequences using a nearest-neighbor algorithm that merged closely related sequences. Alignment of CDR3 sequences to IMGT reference sequences was used to assign V, D and J gene segments. For a sequence to be retained, a match of at least six nucleotides to both a V gene segment and a J gene segment was required. A rearrangement was called productive if the CDR3 had no stop codons and remained in frame with V and J, and every other rearrangement was called non-productive. CDR3 was defined by IMGT convention, running from the second conserved V-encoded cysteine to the conserved J-encoded phenylalanine. Sequences without an unambiguous match to a single V gene segment were excluded from the earlier analysis of almost 600 of the donors. In an earlier analysis of 450 to 750 of the donors, a V segment was called functional when productive rearrangements were above 56.7%, and segregating when the standard deviation between donors exceeded 5%. A statistical classification framework was built for diagnosing cytomegalovirus status from the catalog of TCR beta chain sequences. A later analysis assigned V and J genes by comparing TCR nucleotide sequences with IMGT/GENE-DB human TR gene sequences. A later analysis assigned CDR3 sequences and most-parsimonious VDJ recombination scenarios with the TCRdist pipeline. A later analysis defined each TCR beta chain by its CDR3 amino acid sequence plus V-gene family, and excluded reads lacking a unique V-gene family. As a way to deal with suspected cross-contamination and a sequencing artifact, a later analysis dropped hundreds of nucleotide sequences that were highly shared and had low generation probability. In a later analysis, a clonal expansion index was calculated for each public chain from normalized within-repertoire ranks of inferred template counts. Generation probabilities in a later analysis came from a VDJ recombination model fitted to out-of-frame rearrangements, and those results were checked against IGoR. In a later analysis, TCR-TCR, TCR-HLA and TCR-CMV co-occurrence was scored with hypergeometric tests, and a repertoire-size bias correction was applied to TCR pairs. A later analysis estimated false discovery rates by permuting HLA or CMV assignments 20 times. A later analysis grouped co-occurring TCRs with DBSCAN, adding TCRdist sequence similarity when clustering within HLA-allele-positive subsets. For co-occurrence clustering, repertoires with fewer than 30,000 or more than 120,000 public chains were excluded, along with 5 or 6 repertoires with anomalous nucleotide sharing. The table comes from immuneACCESS by way of TCRdb, which keeps in-frame sequences with V and J called. Part of the clones is missing from these tables; in studies checked, under half for an unresolved V gene and the rest for unknown reasons. V, J and clone size are taken as reported in that table, and D and trimming were inferred from the DNA itself. The table for this sample lists over 150,000 clones; roughly four fifths of them were counted only once. The top ten clonotypes cover approximately 13% of the sample.

For CDR1 and CDR2, the germline V gene (reference sequence) lists SGHNT and YYREEE. Spanning cysteine to phenylalanine, the CDR3 consists of 15 amino acids. Here the CDR3 DNA is all that survives: 45 bases in frame from base 1. Trimming takes 1 base from V and 1 base from J, and the germline ends sit 11 bases apart. The sample belongs to a study of cytomegalovirus exposure and HLA in healthy donors (dated by TCRdb to about 2017). For context, the study as a whole: An earlier analysis of several hundred of the donors reported about 250 Gb of sequence data and roughly 100 million unique TCR beta sequences from some 180 million T cells. An early release that covered about 600 HLA-typed donors contained approximately 300 gigabases of sequencing data and about 93 million unique TCR sequences. Of the roughly 400 genotyped donors, roughly 80% fell in the genetic ancestry cluster associated with self-reported Caucasian donors. The study was designed to test whether signatures of past pathogen exposure could be identified by cataloging public T cell receptors. The T cell repertoires of under 700 subjects were profiled by immunosequencing and related to cytomegalovirus serostatus. Along with the approximately 700-subject first cohort, a separate validation cohort of over a hundred different subjects was used. To predict cytomegalovirus infection status, the study brought together high-throughput TCR immunosequencing, statistical association of individual TCRs with disease status, and machine learning. To study patterns of TCR occurrence, a later analysis re-analyzed previously published TCR beta repertoires from 666 donors and added high-resolution HLA genotyping. Rather than using new phenotypic data, the later analysis identified candidate immune exposures from TCR beta sequences and from how often those sequences occurred across donors. An earlier analysis of about 600 of the donors used high-throughput TCR beta sequencing to judge whether each TCR beta V gene segment behaved as functional or pseudogenic. Alongside the repertoire data, information on donor age, sex, ethnicity and CMV serostatus was compiled. In a later genetic analysis, genome-wide SNP genotypes for about 65% of the roughly 670 donors were used, and that subset was treated as a discovery cohort. All discovery cohort repertoires had been generated on a single sequencing platform. HLA typing included class I and class II loci at four-digit resolution. Typing coverage differed by locus: A, B, C, DRB1 and DQB1 were typed in roughly 620-640 donors, DQA1 in 522, DPA1 in 600 to 610, and DPB1 in just under 480. About 5 DR-DQ haplotypes were handled as single units for association and clustering, since linkage in the cohort was strong. Among around 400 genotyped donors of the cohort, an average of around 250,000 unique TCR beta nucleotide sequences was sequenced per donor, of which about 19% were non-productive.

Paper-wide results and their limitations: In vitro tests confirmed that a few of the cytomegalovirus-associated TCR beta chains recognize cytomegalovirus antigens. When HLA alleles, especially DR and DQ, strongly co-occurred, attributing TCR associations to individual alleles was difficult. A later analysis reported that several top co-occurrence clusters appeared linked to parvovirus B19, influenza, CMV and Epstein-Barr virus. While some public TCRs were present in many individuals, most TCR sequences turned up only very rarely across donors. The 87-base-pair reads could not distinguish some IMGT-functional V segments, including TRBV6-2 and TRBV6-3, so those segments were excluded. Most CMV-associated TCR beta chains appeared to be HLA-restricted in a later analysis, and the HLA associations seemed to be driven largely by CMV exposure. Because HLA typing was unavailable for some donors at each locus, only the typed subset was used in association tests. Broadly in line with IMGT annotations, most TCR beta V segments showed up in productive rearrangements about 90% or about 30% of the time in an earlier analysis of approximately 600 of the donors. V-gene and J-gene trimming of TCR beta chains was associated with a missense DCLRE1C variant in a later genetic analysis, and the association was replicated in an independent cohort. Because counts were too low, some 17 rarely observed V segments, including chromosome 9 orphons, were excluded from the earlier analysis of about 500 of the donors. Compared with the approximately 710-donor mean, donors in an Asian-associated ancestry cluster had fewer N-insertions in productive TCRs, according to a later genetic analysis. In a later analysis, around 17,000 TCR beta sequences were associated with specific HLA alleles at a false discovery rate of 0.05. In a later analysis, HLA-associated TCR beta chains were found to be more clonally expanded and to have lower generation probabilities than equally common non-associated chains. Roughly uniform sequencing depth across donors was assumed in presence/absence analyses, although this assumption may not hold. A group of highly shared sequence variants was considered likely to be a technical artifact of the sequencing pipeline. This cohort had only TCR beta chains sequenced, and the lack of alpha or paired-chain data limited which features could be detected. The authors suggested that the approach could potentially be extended to other disease states and immunological phenotypes. In the study, some 160 TCR beta chains were listed as associated with cytomegalovirus. The only immune exposure information available for the cohort was CMV serostatus. Linkage disequilibrium might explain the correlated functional status among segregating V segments, but an unknown experimental factor could not be ruled out. In both the original and validation cohorts, the classifier was reported to diagnose cytomegalovirus status with high specificity and sensitivity. In a later analysis, the rate of TCR association differed among HLA loci, with DRB1 alleles having the most associated TCRs and HLA-C alleles having the fewest. A further reported finding was that TCR beta sequences accurately predicted the HLA-A and HLA-B alleles for most subjects in the first cohort.

The material sequenced was PBMCs. The V and J genes are TRBV5-4 and TRBJ1-2, with the D gene uncertain. The TCR was taken from a woman in her forties or fifties in good health and CMV-seronegative. In nucleotides, the sequence is TGTGCCAGCAGCTTGTGGGGAGGGTTTAACTATGGCTACACCTTC. This codes for CASSLWGGFNYGYTF.